Listed below are T cell receptor beta chains from one sample, sequenced in a study of shared clonotypes between healthy human individuals. Profiling relied on immunoSEQ multiplex PCR, and the TCRdb table lists in-frame clones only, not all of them. The sample has roughly 650,000 clones; 95% to 98% are singletons. The specimen was naive CD4+ T cells sorted from blood. The receptors originated from a woman aged 25-40 years in good health. Both conserved end residues are part of each CDR3. The order of the fields is V gene, clone size, D gene, J gene, CDR3 protein, CDR3 DNA. D genes are given only for firm matches. Some rows mark clone size as missing; the rest say once, few, many or name a class of expanded clone.

V: TRBV5-1; size: -; D: -; J: TRBJ2-1; CDR3: CASSSSIYRDRDYNEQFF; DNA: TGCGCCAGCAGCTCCTCGATCTACAGGGATAGGGACTACAATGAGCAGTTCTTC
V: TRBV27; size: once; D: -; J: TRBJ1-4; CDR3: CASSLRATNEKLFF; DNA: TGTGCCAGCAGTTTACGGGCAACTAATGAAAAACTGTTTTTT
V: TRBV28; size: once; D: -; J: TRBJ1-3; CDR3: CASSEAQVTSGNTIYF; DNA: TGTGCCAGTTCAGAGGCTCAGGTGACCTCTGGAAACACCATATATTTT
V: TRBV6-5; size: -; D: -; J: TRBJ2-6; CDR3: CASSYEREAGANVLTF; DNA: TGTGCCAGCAGTTACGAGAGGGAAGCAGGGGCCAACGTCCTGACTTTC
V: TRBV28; size: -; D: TRBD2; J: TRBJ2-2; CDR3: CASSLSGRRYTGELFF; DNA: TGTGCCAGCAGTCTTAGCGGGAGGAGGTACACCGGGGAGCTGTTTTTT
V: TRBV28; size: -; D: -; J: TRBJ1-4; CDR3: CGAGAAANEKLFF; DNA: TGTGGGGCGGGGGCGGCGGCTAATGAAAAACTGTTTTTT
V: TRBV2; size: -; D: -; J: TRBJ1-1; CDR3: CASSLRTRNTEAFF; DNA: TGTGCCAGCAGTCTCCGGACGAGGAACACTGAAGCTTTCTTT
V: TRBV9; size: -; D: TRBD2; J: TRBJ2-1; CDR3: CASSVVSLAGVFLDEQFF; DNA: TGTGCCAGCAGCGTAGTATCTCTAGCGGGAGTCTTTTTAGATGAGCAGTTCTTC
V: TRBV19; size: -; D: TRBD2; J: TRBJ2-6; CDR3: CASSMGGSSGANVLTF; DNA: TGTGCCAGTAGTATGGGCGGGAGCTCTGGGGCCAACGTCCTGACTTTC
V: TRBV27; size: -; D: TRBD1; J: TRBJ2-7; CDR3: CASSGQGYEQYF; DNA: TGTGCCAGCAGTGGACAGGGTTACGAGCAGTACTTC
V: TRBV5-1; size: -; D: TRBD2; J: TRBJ2-7; CDR3: CASSLSGRAYEQYF; DNA: TGCGCCAGCAGCCTCAGCGGGAGGGCCTACGAGCAGTACTTC
V: TRBV9; size: -; D: -; J: TRBJ2-3; CDR3: CASSPRPSTDTQYF; DNA: TGTGCCAGCAGCCCCCGCCCGAGTACAGATACGCAGTATTTT
V: TRBV4-1; size: -; D: -; J: TRBJ2-5; CDR3: CASSQDLQAKETQYF; DNA: TGCGCCAGCAGCCAAGATCTGCAGGCAAAAGAGACCCAGTACTTC
V: TRBV19; size: -; D: -; J: TRBJ1-4; CDR3: CASSKTERNEKLFF; DNA: TGTGCCAGTAGTAAGACAGAAAGAAATGAAAAACTGTTTTTT
V: TRBV27; size: -; D: TRBD2; J: TRBJ2-6; CDR3: CASRASGLSGANVLTF; DNA: TGTGCCAGCAGGGCTAGCGGTCTCTCTGGGGCCAACGTCCTGACTTTC
V: TRBV28; size: -; D: -; J: TRBJ2-7; CDR3: CASTLGTPSYEQYF; DNA: TGTGCCAGCACCCTGGGGACACCCTCCTACGAGCAGTACTTC
V: TRBV9; size: -; D: -; J: TRBJ2-1; CDR3: CASSRTGSAEFF; DNA: TGTGCCAGCAGCCGTACCGGGAGTGCGGAGTTCTTC
V: TRBV6-5; size: -; D: -; J: TRBJ1-2; CDR3: CASSYFPQGFYGYTF; DNA: TGTGCCAGCAGTTACTTTCCCCAGGGGTTCTATGGCTACACCTTC
V: TRBV10-2; size: -; D: -; J: TRBJ1-2; CDR3: CASSESLGVNYGYTF; DNA: TGCGCCAGCAGTGAGTCCTTGGGGGTTAACTATGGCTACACCTTC
V: TRBV29-1; size: -; D: -; J: TRBJ2-5; CDR3: CSATNTGLETQYF; DNA: TGCAGCGCCACGAATACAGGTCTAGAGACCCAGTACTTC
V: TRBV29-1; size: -; D: -; J: TRBJ2-1; CDR3: CSASAARAYNEQFF; DNA: TGCAGCGCTAGCGCGGCGCGAGCTTACAATGAGCAGTTCTTC